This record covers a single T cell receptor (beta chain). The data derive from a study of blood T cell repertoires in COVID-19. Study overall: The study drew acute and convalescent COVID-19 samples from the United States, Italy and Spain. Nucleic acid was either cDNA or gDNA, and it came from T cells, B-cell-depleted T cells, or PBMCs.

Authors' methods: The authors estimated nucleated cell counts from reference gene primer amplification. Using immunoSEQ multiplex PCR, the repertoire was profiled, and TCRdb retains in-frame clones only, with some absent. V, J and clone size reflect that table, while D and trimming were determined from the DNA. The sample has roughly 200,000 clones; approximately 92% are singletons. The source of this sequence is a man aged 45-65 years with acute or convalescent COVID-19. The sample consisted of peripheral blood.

Here the CDR3 reads CASSQFPGIYEQYV. The DNA of the CDR3 is TGCGCCAGCAGCCAATTCCCCGGGATATACGAGCAGTACGTC. The rearrangement joins TRBV4-1 to TRBJ2-7, with a weak D call TRBD2 (5 bases). CDR3 length: 14 amino acids. Germline V gene lookup returns CDR1 MGHRA and CDR2 YSYEKL. Trimming left V 2 bases short and J 4 bases short, with 12 bases between.